This T cell receptor (beta chain) emerged from a study of blood T cell repertoires in COVID-19. Looking at the study overall: Donors in the United States, Italy and Spain gave samples during acute or convalescent COVID-19. Sources were T cells, B-cell-depleted T cells, or PBMCs; the material itself was cDNA or gDNA.

Repertoires were generated with immunoSEQ multiplex PCR, while TCRdb's copy carries only in-frame clones and drops some. The repertoire holds 50,000 to 65,000 clones, with over 60% as singletons. This clone was counted between two and nine times. The germline CDR1 and CDR2 sequences are GTSNPN and SVGIG (reference sequence). The V end was cut by 4 bases, the J end by 7 bases, with 23 bases between. There are 15 residues in the CDR3. The clonotype was recovered from a woman between 50 and 59 years old with active or convalescent COVID-19. The chain couples TRBV30 to TRBJ2-7, with D possibly matching TRBD2 (6 bases). The sample was peripheral blood. The CDR3 nucleotides are TGTGCCTGGAATTGGGGGGAGGCCTCCAGGAGGGAGCAGTACTTC. Protein: CAWNWGEASRREQYF.